This T cell receptor beta chain was identified during a study of blood T cell repertoires in COVID-19. Background on the study: The study drew acute and convalescent COVID-19 samples from the United States, Italy and Spain. The analysed material was cDNA or gDNA that came from T cells, B-cell-depleted T cells, or PBMCs.

The CDR3 has 13 residues. Per germline, CDR1 SGHNT and CDR2 YYREEE (reference sequence). V was shortened by 0 bases and J by 2 bases, with 5 bases between the two germline ends. In the original workflow: Researchers report that nucleated cell counts were estimated from reference gene primer amplification. The repertoire was sequenced with immunoSEQ multiplex PCR; TCRdb's copy has only in-frame clones and lacks some. V and J calls and clone size come straight from that table; D and trimming were deduced from the DNA. Here the sample spans 250,000 to 350,000 clones, approximately 91% being singletons. The receptor was derived from a woman aged 40 to 50 who had recovered from COVID-19. Sequencing was done on a sample of peripheral blood. The chain combines TRBV5-4 with TRBJ1-1; no firm D call. CDR3 sequence (DNA): TGTGCCAGCAGCTTGGTAGTTAACACTGAAGCTTTCTTT. This encodes CASSLVVNTEAFF.